The source of this TCR beta chain is a study of tumor T cells in aggressive B-cell lymphoma. Sequenced by immunoSEQ multiplex PCR; TCRdb stores in-frame clones only, minus some. This table holds about 350 clones, approximately 86% found once. The CDR3 covers 12 residues. With 7 bases clipped from V and 7 bases from J, the junction kept 8 bases outside the gene matches. In germline, CDR1 is GTSNPN, CDR2 SVGIG (reference sequence). The sequence came from an adult with diffuse large B cell lymphoma. J is TRBJ2-7 and V is TRBV30; 9 bases align to TRBD1. The specimen was tumor tissue. CDR3 nucleotides: TGTGCCTTTGGACACAGGGGGCTGGAGCAGTACTTC. Amino acids: CAFGHRGLEQYF.